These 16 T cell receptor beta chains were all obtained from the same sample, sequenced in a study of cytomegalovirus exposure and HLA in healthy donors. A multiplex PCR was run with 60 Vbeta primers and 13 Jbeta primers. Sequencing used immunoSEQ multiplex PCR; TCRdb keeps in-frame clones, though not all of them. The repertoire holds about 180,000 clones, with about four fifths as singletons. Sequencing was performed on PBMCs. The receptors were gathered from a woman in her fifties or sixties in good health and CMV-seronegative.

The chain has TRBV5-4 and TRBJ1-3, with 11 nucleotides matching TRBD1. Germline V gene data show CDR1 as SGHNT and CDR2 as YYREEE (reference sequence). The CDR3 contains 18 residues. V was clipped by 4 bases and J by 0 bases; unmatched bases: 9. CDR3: CASSAGTGGTRSGNTIYF. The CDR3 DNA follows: TGTGCCAGCAGCGCAGGGACAGGGGGTACCCGCTCTGGAAACACCATATATTTT.

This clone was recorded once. CDR3 amino acids: CASSLDGISYEQYF. The CDR3 nucleotides are TGTGCCAGCAGCTTGGACGGGATCTCCTACGAGCAGTACTTC. V and J are TRBV5-5 and TRBJ2-7; D perhaps matches TRBD2 (5 bases). CDR3 length equals 14 residues. The V end lost 0 bases, the J end lost 0 bases, and 7 bases lay between the germline ends. CDR1 is SGHKS and CDR2 is YYEKEE in the germline V gene (reference sequence).

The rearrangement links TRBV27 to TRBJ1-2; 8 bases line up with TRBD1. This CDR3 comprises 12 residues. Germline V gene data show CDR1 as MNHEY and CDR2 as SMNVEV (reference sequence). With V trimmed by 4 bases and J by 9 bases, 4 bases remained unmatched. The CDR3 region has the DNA TGTGCCAGCAGTTCAACAGGGGGTAGCTACACCTTC. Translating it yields CASSSTGGSYTF.

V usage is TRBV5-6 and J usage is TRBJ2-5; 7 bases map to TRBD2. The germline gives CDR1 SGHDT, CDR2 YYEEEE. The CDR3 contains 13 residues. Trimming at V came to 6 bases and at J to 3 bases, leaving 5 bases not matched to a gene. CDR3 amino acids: CASTRGREETQYF. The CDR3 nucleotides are TGTGCCAGCACTCGGGGGAGGGAAGAGACCCAGTACTTC. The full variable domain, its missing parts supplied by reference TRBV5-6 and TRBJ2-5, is DAGVTQSPTHLIKTRGQQVTLRCSPKSGHDTVSWYQQALGQGPQFIFQYYEEEERQRGNFPDRFSGHQFPNYSSELNVNALLLGDSALYLCASTRGREETQYFGPGTRLLVL.

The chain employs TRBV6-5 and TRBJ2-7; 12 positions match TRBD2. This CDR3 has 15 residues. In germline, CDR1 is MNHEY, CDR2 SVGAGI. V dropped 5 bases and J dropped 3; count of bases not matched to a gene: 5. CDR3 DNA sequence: TGTGCCAGCAGTCGAGGACTAGCGGGATTCTACGAGCAGTACTTC. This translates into CASSRGLAGFYEQYF.

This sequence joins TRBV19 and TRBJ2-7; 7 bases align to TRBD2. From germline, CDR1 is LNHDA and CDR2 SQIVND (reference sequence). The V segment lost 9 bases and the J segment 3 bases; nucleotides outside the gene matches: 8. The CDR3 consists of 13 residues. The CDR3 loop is CARGGYRSYEQYF. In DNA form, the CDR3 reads TGTGCCAGGGGGGGGTACAGGAGCTACGAGCAGTACTTC.

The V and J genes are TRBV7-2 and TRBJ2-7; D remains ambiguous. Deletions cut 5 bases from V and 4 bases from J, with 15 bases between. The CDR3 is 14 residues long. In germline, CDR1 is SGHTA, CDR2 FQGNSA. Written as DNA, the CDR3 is TGTGCCAGCAGCCCAATGTCCAGTTCGTACGAGCAGTACTTC. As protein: CASSPMSSSYEQYF.

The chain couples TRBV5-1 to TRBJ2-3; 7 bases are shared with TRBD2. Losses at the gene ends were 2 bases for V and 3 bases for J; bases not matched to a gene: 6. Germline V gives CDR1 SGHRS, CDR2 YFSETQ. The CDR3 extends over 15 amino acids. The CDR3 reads CASSFRLAQTDTQYF. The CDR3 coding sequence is TGCGCCAGCAGCTTTAGACTAGCCCAAACAGATACGCAGTATTTT.

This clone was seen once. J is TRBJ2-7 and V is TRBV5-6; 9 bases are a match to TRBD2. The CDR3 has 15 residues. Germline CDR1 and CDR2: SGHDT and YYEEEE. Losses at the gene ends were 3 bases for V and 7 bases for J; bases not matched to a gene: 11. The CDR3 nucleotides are TGTGCCAGCAGCTCGGTTAGACTAGCGGTGGGGGAGCAGTACTTC. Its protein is CASSSVRLAVGEQYF.

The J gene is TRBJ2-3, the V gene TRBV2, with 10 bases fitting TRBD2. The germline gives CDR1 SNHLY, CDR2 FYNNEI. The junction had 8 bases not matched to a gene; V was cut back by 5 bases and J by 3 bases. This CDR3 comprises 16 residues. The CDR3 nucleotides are TGTGCCAGCAGTTTTCTTACTAGCGGGACAACAGATACGCAGTATTTT. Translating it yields CASSFLTSGTTDTQYF.

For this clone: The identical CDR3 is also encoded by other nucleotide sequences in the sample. In nucleotides, the CDR3 is TGTGCCAGCAGCCCGTCAGGGTATGGCTACACCTTC. The encoded protein is CASSPSGYGYTF. J is TRBJ1-2 and V is TRBV7-9; D is possibly TRBD1 (5 bases). This CDR3 spans 12 amino acids. Per the germline V gene, CDR1 is SEHNR and CDR2 is FQNEAQ (reference sequence). The V and J ends lost 5 bases and 5 bases respectively, with 9 bases between them.

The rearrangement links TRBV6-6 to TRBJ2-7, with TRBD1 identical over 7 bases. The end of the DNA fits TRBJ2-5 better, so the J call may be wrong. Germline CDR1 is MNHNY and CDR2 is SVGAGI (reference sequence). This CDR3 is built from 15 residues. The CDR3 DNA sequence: TGTGCCAGCAATCAAAGGGGGCGCGGGCAAGAGACCCAGTACTTC. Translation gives CASNQRGRGQETQYF.

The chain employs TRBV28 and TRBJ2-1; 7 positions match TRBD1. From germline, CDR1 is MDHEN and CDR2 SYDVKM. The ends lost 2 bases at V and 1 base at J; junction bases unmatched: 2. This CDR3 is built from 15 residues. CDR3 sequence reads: CASSLDRVSYNEQFF. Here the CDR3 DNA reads TGTGCCAGCAGTTTAGACAGGGTGTCCTACAATGAGCAGTTCTTC.

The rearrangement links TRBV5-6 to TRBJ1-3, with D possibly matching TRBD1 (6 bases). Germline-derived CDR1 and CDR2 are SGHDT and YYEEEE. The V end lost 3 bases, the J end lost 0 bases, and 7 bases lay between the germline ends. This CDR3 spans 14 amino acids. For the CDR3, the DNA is TGTGCCAGCAGCTGGGACAACTCTGGAAACACCATATATTTT. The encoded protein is CASSWDNSGNTIYF. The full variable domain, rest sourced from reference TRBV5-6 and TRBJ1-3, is DAGVTQSPTHLIKTRGQQVTLRCSPKSGHDTVSWYQQALGQGPQFIFQYYEEEERQRGNFPDRFSGHQFPNYSSELNVNALLLGDSALYLCASSWDNSGNTIYFGEGSWLTVV.

CDR3 bases: TGTGCCAGCAGTTTGAGGGGGCAAGGCTACGAGCAGTACTTC. Translated, it gives CASSLRGQGYEQYF. The chain employs TRBV6-5 and TRBJ2-7; the match to TRBD1 covers 7 bases. J lost 3 bases, V lost 4 bases, and 6 bases had no gene match. Germline CDR1 and CDR2: MNHEY and SVGAGI. The CDR3 loop spans 14 amino acids.

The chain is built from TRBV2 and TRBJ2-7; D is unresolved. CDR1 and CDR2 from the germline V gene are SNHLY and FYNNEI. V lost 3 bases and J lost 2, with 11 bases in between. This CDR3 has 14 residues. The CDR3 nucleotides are TGTGCCAGCAGTGACAGGTGGATAGCCTACGAGCAGTACTTC. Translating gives CASSDRWIAYEQYF. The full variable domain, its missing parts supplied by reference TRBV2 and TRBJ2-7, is EPEVTQTPSHQVTQMGQEVILRCVPISNHLYFYWYRQILGQKVEFLVSFYNNEISEKSEIFDDQFSVERPDGSNFTLKIRSTKLEDSAMYFCASSDRWIAYEQYFGPGTRLTVT.